The next 26 T cell receptor beta chains were all read from a single sample in a study of metastatic and nonmetastatic thyroid tumors. Patients had received no treatment of any kind before thyroid surgery. With MiXCR, TCRdb called clones anew from the PCR reads. The sample shows about 30,000 clones, 23% of them seen only once. The sequenced sample was blood. The receptors originated from a female donor with papillary thyroid cancer or a benign thyroid nodule (not recorded which). Some clones in this sample may be carry-over from other donors' samples.

This clone was found many times. The gene calls are TRBV18 and TRBJ2-3; D unclear. Trimming stripped 2 bases from V and 4 bases from J, with 10 bases between. The length of the CDR3 is 14 residues. Per the germline V gene, CDR1 is KGHSH and CDR2 is LQKENI. CDR3 sequence: CASSPSVAPDTQYF. CDR3 sequence (DNA): TGTGCCAGCTCACCAAGCGTCGCCCCAGATACGCAGTATTTT.

The chain couples TRBV29-1 to TRBJ1-2; 8 bases line up with TRBD1. CDR1 and CDR2 (germline): SQVTM, ANQGSEA. V trimming: 5 bases; J trimming: 12 bases; junction bases outside the gene matches: 8. There are 11 residues in the CDR3. CDR3 residues: CSVRNQGANTF. The CDR3 nucleotides are TGCAGCGTTCGAAACCAGGGGGCAAACACCTTC.

The chain links TRBV12-3 or TRBV12-4 to TRBJ2-5; TRBD2 aligns across 7 bases. The junction had 12 bases not matched to a gene; V was cut back by 7 bases and J by 4 bases. There are 15 residues in the CDR3. CDR3 in DNA: TGTGCCAGCATCCCATTCTGGACTAGGGGAGAGACCCAGTACTTC. Its protein is CASIPFWTRGETQYF.

The CDR3 DNA sequence: TGTGCCAGCAGCCCGCGGGGCGGGAGCACAGATACGCAGTATTTT. Its protein is CASSPRGGSTDTQYF. V is TRBV11-3 and J is TRBJ2-3, with TRBD2 as a possible D gene (6 bases). Per germline, CDR1 SGHNT and CDR2 YENEEA. This CDR3 contains 15 residues. V was cut by 5 bases and J by 0 bases, with 12 bases left in between.

This clone has a count of ten or more. The J gene is TRBJ2-3, the V gene TRBV20-1; TRBD2 aligns across 9 bases. Germline loops: CDR1 DFQATT, CDR2 SNEGSKA (reference sequence). Unmatched junction bases numbered 5, after V lost 2 bases and J lost 5 bases. This CDR3 is 14 amino acids long. The CDR3 DNA reads as TGCAGTGCTAGACATAGCGGGAGAGAAGATACGCAGTATTTT. It specifies CSARHSGREDTQYF.

This clone was seen at least ten times. The chain carries TRBV6-6 and TRBJ2-1; 7 bases line up with TRBD1. This CDR3 has 16 residues. The junction had 6 bases not matched to a gene; V was cut back by 2 bases and J by 2 bases. CDR1 is MNHNY, CDR2 SVGAGI, per germline (reference sequence). Written as DNA, the CDR3 is TGTGCCAGCAGTTACCTTCGACAGGGTACCTACAATGAGCAGTTCTTC. This gives the protein CASSYLRQGTYNEQFF.

CDR3 residues: CASSAFLQGATGELFF. Here the CDR3 DNA reads TGTGCCAGCAGCGCGTTTCTACAGGGGGCAACCGGGGAGCTGTTTTTT. The chain has TRBV6-2 or TRBV6-3 and TRBJ2-2; 9 nucleotides align to TRBD1. Unmatched junction bases numbered 10, after V lost 6 bases and J lost 5 bases. This CDR3 has 16 residues. Germline loops: CDR1 MNHEY, CDR2 SVGEGT.

This clone was seen a handful of times. CDR3 protein: CASSPGQRSSKAFF. The CDR3 DNA reads as TGTGCCAGCAGTCCGGGACAGCGCTCTTCGAAGGCTTTCTTT. The chain recombines TRBV6-1 with TRBJ1-1; 7 nucleotides match TRBD1. The CDR3 covers 14 residues. Germline V gene sequence: CDR1 MNHNS, CDR2 SASEGT. V shed 5 bases, J shed 11 bases, and the junction held 14 bases outside the gene matches.

This clone appeared many times. This rearrangement joins TRBV18 to TRBJ1-4; D unclear. Germline CDR1 and CDR2: KGHSH and LQKENI. The CDR3 runs 13 residues. Deletions cut 1 base from V and 7 bases from J, with 7 bases between. CDR3 sequence (DNA): TGTGCCAGCTCACCACTCTTTCGTGAAAAACTGTTTTTT. Protein: CASSPLFREKLFF. Combining the CDR3 with reference TRBV18 and TRBJ1-4 gives the whole variable domain NAGVMQNPRHLVRRRGQEARLRCSPMKGHSHVYWYRQLPEEGLKFMVYLQKENIIDESGMPKERFSAEFPKEGPSILRIQQVVRGDSAAYFCASSPLFREKLFFGSGTQLSVL.

This CDR3 reads CASSPSPTGNSPLHF. CDR3 nucleotides: TGTGCCAGCAGTCCCTCCCCGACGGGGAATTCACCCCTCCACTTT. The J gene is TRBJ1-6, the V gene TRBV28; D ambiguous. CDR1 and CDR2 (germline): MDHEN, SYDVKM. This CDR3 spans 15 amino acids. V was trimmed by 5 bases and J by 7 bases, leaving 15 bases between them.

This clone was detected ten times or more. It may be a read error: a sequence one base away is much more abundant. The identical CDR3 is also encoded by other nucleotide sequences in the sample. The gene calls are TRBV19 and TRBJ1-1; perhaps TRBD1 as D (6 bases). Germline values: CDR1 LNHDA, CDR2 SQIVND (reference sequence). This CDR3 has 13 amino acids. The DNA for the CDR3 is TGCGCCAGTGCCACAGGGTTAAACACTGAAGCTTTCTTT. This translates into CASATGLNTEAFF. Using reference TRBV19 and TRBJ1-1 for the parts outside the CDR3, the full variable domain is DGGITQSPKYLFRKEGQNVTLSCEQNLNHDAMYWYRQDPGQGLRLIYYSQIVNDFQKGDIAEGYSVSREKKESFPLTVTSAQKNPTAFYLCASATGLNTEAFFGQGTRLTVV.

This clone was counted at least ten times. This chain links TRBV12-5 with TRBJ2-3, with 7 bases matching TRBD2. The CDR3 is 18 residues long. V shed 5 bases and J 0 bases; nucleotides not matched to a gene: 14. Germline V gives CDR1 LGHNT, CDR2 FRNRAP. The CDR3 DNA reads TGTGCTAGTGGTAAGACTCCCCTGGGAGGGTTTAGCACAGATACGCAGTATTTT. Encoded protein: CASGKTPLGGFSTDTQYF.

Note on this clone: Germline and junction disagree at one end, which may indicate a read error. The chain couples TRBV2 to TRBJ1-2, with unresolved D. Germline values: CDR1 SNHLY, CDR2 FYNNEI. The CDR3 totals 10 residues. The CDR3 DNA follows: TGTGCCAGCAGTAGTTATGGATACACCTTC. Translated, it gives CASSSYGYTF.

This clone showed up many times. V and J are TRBV27 and TRBJ2-5, with D possibly TRBD2 on 6 matching bases. The CDR3 totals 14 residues. V was pared by 11 bases and J by 5 bases, with 21 bases between. Germline V gene data show CDR1 as MNHEY and CDR2 as SMNVEV (reference sequence). The CDR3 protein is CAGPAGAIRETQYF. The CDR3, as DNA: TGTGCCGGCCCAGCGGGCGCGATCCGGGAGACCCAGTACTTC.

The chain employs TRBV6-4 and TRBJ2-7, with 8 bases fitting TRBD1. The germline CDR1 and CDR2 sequences are MRHNA and SNTAGT. With V trimmed by 8 bases and J by 6 bases, 9 bases remained unmatched. CDR3 length: 13 amino acids. CDR3 protein: CASPEDRAGEQYF. As DNA, the CDR3 is TGTGCCAGCCCTGAGGACAGGGCTGGCGAGCAGTACTTC.

This clone was seen ten or more times. The CDR3 reads CASSPFRVGAGNEQFF. The DNA for the CDR3 is TGTGCCAGCAGCCCGTTTCGGGTGGGGGCCGGCAATGAGCAGTTCTTC. The chain joins TRBV7-9 to TRBJ2-1, with D possibly being TRBD1 (6 bases). Germline values: CDR1 SEHNR, CDR2 FQNEAQ (reference sequence). Trimming stripped 5 bases from V and 6 bases from J, with 20 bases between. CDR3 length: 16 residues.

This clone has at least ten counts. The chain recombines TRBV5-1 with TRBJ2-1; TRBD2 aligns across 7 bases. J lost 5 bases, V lost 4 bases, and 6 bases had no gene match. The CDR3 is 14 amino acids. Per germline, CDR1 SGHRS and CDR2 YFSETQ. CDR3 in DNA: TGCGCCAGCAGCCCGGGACTACGGAACAATGAGCAGTTCTTC. This sequence encodes CASSPGLRNNEQFF.

To note about this clone: The junction departs from germline at one end; a sequencing error may be responsible. The V and J genes are TRBV27 and TRBJ2-3; D uncertain. The CDR3 runs 10 residues. CDR1 is MNHEY, CDR2 SMNVEV, per germline (reference sequence). The CDR3 DNA is TGTGGCAGCAGCGCAGATACACAGTATTTT. Translation gives CGSSADTQYF.

This clone showed up just a few times. This clone may be a read error of a much larger clone one base away. Distinct nucleotide sequences in the sample also encode this CDR3. CDR3: CASSAGLAGVDETQYF. CDR3 bases: TGTGCCAGCAGTGCTGGGTTAGCGGGAGTAGACGAGACCCAGTACTTC. The rearrangement links TRBV2 to TRBJ2-5; 9 bases map to TRBD2. CDR1 and CDR2 from the germline V gene are SNHLY and FYNNEI. The trim removed 4 bases at V and 5 bases at J, leaving 11 bases unmatched. The CDR3 runs 16 residues.

This clone was observed many times. The V gene is TRBV10-3, the J gene TRBJ1-3; 10 nucleotides match TRBD1. Germline V CDR1 and CDR2: ENHRY, SYGVKD. This CDR3 contains 18 residues. Trimming cost V 6 bases and J 0 bases; bases outside gene matches: 11. CDR3 region: CAIRKTGGNLYSGNTIYF. DNA of the CDR3: TGTGCCATCAGGAAGACAGGGGGCAATCTATACTCTGGAAACACCATATATTTT.

The sample holds many counts of this clone. This chain connects TRBV5-4 to TRBJ2-7; the match to TRBD2 covers 9 bases. Germline CDR1 is SGHNT and CDR2 is YYREEE (reference sequence). V was pared by 5 bases and J by 5 bases, with 5 bases of the junction left unmatched. The CDR3 is made up of 13 amino acids. CDR3 sequence reads: CASSRTSANEQYF. DNA of the CDR3: TGTGCCAGCAGTAGGACTAGCGCGAACGAGCAGTACTTC.

This clone was recorded many times. The chain links TRBV19 to TRBJ2-3, with 8 bases aligning to TRBD1. This CDR3 is built from 13 residues. Per germline, CDR1 LNHDA and CDR2 SQIVND (reference sequence). V lost 6 bases to trimming and J lost 2 bases; unmatched junction nucleotides: 1. CDR3: CASRDRATDTQYF. CDR3 bases: TGTGCCAGTAGGGACAGGGCCACAGATACGCAGTATTTT.

This clone was counted at least ten times. This chain uses TRBV24-1 with TRBJ2-3, with D uncertain. Trimming took 3 bases from V and 4 from J, leaving 16 bases between them. In germline, CDR1 is KGHDR, CDR2 SFDVKD. This CDR3 region has 16 residues. Written as DNA, the CDR3 is TGTGCCACCAGTGATGCCGACTCAGCTTTTTCAGATACGCAGTATTTT. Its protein is CATSDADSAFSDTQYF.

As regards this clone: This clone may be a read error of a much larger clone one base away. The genes are TRBV5-4 and TRBJ2-7; 7 nucleotides agree with TRBD2. This CDR3 contains 16 residues. Germline loops: CDR1 SGHNT, CDR2 YYREEE (reference sequence). V gave up 2 bases and J gave up 7 bases; unmatched junction bases: 15. CDR3 in DNA: TGTGCCAGCAGCTTTGGGCTAGCGGACCCTCTGAGTGAGCAGTACTTC. Amino acid sequence: CASSFGLADPLSEQYF.

V usage is TRBV11-1 and J usage is TRBJ1-2, with TRBD1 identical over 8 bases. Germline CDR1 is SGHAT and CDR2 is FQDESV (reference sequence). This CDR3 comprises 16 residues. Unmatched junction bases numbered 17, after V lost 6 bases and J lost 8 bases. The CDR3 DNA follows: TGTGCCAGCAGAGATCGGCTTGTTGACAGGGGAACGGGCTACACCTTC. Its protein product is CASRDRLVDRGTGYTF.

This clone was detected ten times or more. The chain recombines TRBV4-1 with TRBJ2-3; 7 bases are shared with TRBD2. This CDR3 region has 15 residues. Germline V gene sequence: CDR1 MGHRA, CDR2 YSYEKL. V lost 1 base to trimming and J lost 5 bases; unmatched junction nucleotides: 6. The CDR3 sequence: CASSQVKLARDTQYF. CDR3 nucleotide sequence: TGCGCCAGCAGCCAAGTGAAACTAGCGAGAGATACGCAGTATTTT.